This entry lists 25 T cell receptor beta chains sequenced from one sample in a study of vaccination effects on CD4 cells after COVID-19. The data were produced by immunoSEQ multiplex PCR, yet TCRdb's version contains in-frame clones alone and is incomplete. The table has more than 12,000 clones, 76% seen once. Antigens of these TCRs are unknown. ViraFEST expansion of antigen-specific CD4+ T cells with viral peptide pools preceded sequencing. Subsequent to less than twelve days of culture, CD4+ T cells were isolated. Infection with SARS-CoV-2 occurred in the person between March and December 2020, and PCR confirmed it. The participants, recipients of two vaccine doses, got either BNT162b2 or mRNA-1273. The starting material was CD4+ T cells from PBMCs cultured with HCoV-NL63 spike peptides, obtained after COVID-19 vaccination. These receptors were obtained from a human donor who had a prior SARS-CoV-2 infection.

The chain is built from TRBV4-2 and TRBJ2-3; 13 positions agree with TRBD2. CDR1 is LGHNA and CDR2 is YNFKEQ in the germline V gene. The CDR3 totals 22 residues. With V trimmed by 1 base and J by 8 bases, 24 bases remained unmatched. CDR3 in amino acids: CASSQVIGSGAAWTSGRGTQYF. CDR3 nucleotide sequence: TGTGCCAGCAGCCAAGTAATAGGATCGGGGGCCGCTTGGACTAGCGGGAGAGGTACGCAGTATTTT.

The chain uses TRBV2 and TRBJ1-5, with a tentative D call TRBD1 (5 bases). The CDR3 is 17 amino acids. Germline loops: CDR1 SNHLY, CDR2 FYNNEI. The ends were cut back, 4 bases at V and 0 bases at J, with 16 bases in the middle. The CDR3 here is CASSVDAGGSSNQPQHF. CDR3 in DNA: TGTGCCAGCAGTGTAGATGCCGGGGGGAGTAGCAATCAGCCCCAGCATTTT.

This chain connects TRBV2 to TRBJ2-5; D is ambiguous. The germline gives CDR1 SNHLY, CDR2 FYNNEI. V lost 2 bases and J 5 bases, leaving 3 bases between the germline ends. The CDR3 consists of 11 residues. The DNA of the CDR3 is TGTGCCAGCAGTGAACGGGAGACCCAGTACTTC. As protein: CASSERETQYF.

The chain employs TRBV14 and TRBJ1-4; D perhaps matches TRBD1 (6 bases). Germline CDR1 reads SGHDN; CDR2 reads FVKESK. Between the trimmed V and J ends, which lost 0 bases and 8 bases, there was a span of 7 bases. The CDR3 extends over 13 amino acids. This CDR3 reads CASSQEGGEKLFF. CDR3 nucleotides: TGTGCCAGCAGCCAAGAGGGGGGCGAAAAACTGTTTTTT.

The chain is built from TRBV18 and TRBJ2-7; TRBD1 aligns across 9 bases. The V gene end was trimmed by 3 bases and the J gene end by 4 bases; junction bases not matched to a gene: 4. The CDR3 covers 14 residues. Looked up from germline, CDR1 is KGHSH and CDR2 is LQKENI. CDR3 amino acids: CASSPRDRVYEQYF. CDR3 nucleotide sequence: TGTGCCAGCTCACCGAGGGACAGGGTATACGAGCAGTACTTC.

The chain combines TRBV5-1 with TRBJ1-1; the match to TRBD1 covers 10 bases. Germline CDR1 and CDR2: SGHRS and YFSETQ. The V and J ends lost 0 bases and 1 base, in that order; junction bases with no gene match: 6. The CDR3 loop spans 17 amino acids. CDR3 amino acids: CASSLGQGAGRNTEAFF. The CDR3 DNA reads TGCGCCAGCAGCTTGGGACAGGGGGCGGGTCGGAACACTGAAGCTTTCTTT.

The chain recombines TRBV21-1 with TRBJ2-7; no DNA check was done on the table's D call, TRBD2. TRBV21-1 is listed as a pseudogene. CDR3 length: 15 residues. In nucleotides, the CDR3 is TGTGCCAGCAGCAAAGGTCCCAGGGAGGCTGGAGAGCAGTACTTC. Its translation is CASSKGPREAGEQYF.

In DNA form, the CDR3 reads TGCAGCGTTGGGCGGGAGGGCCGGACCTACGAGCAGTACTTC. The encoded protein is CSVGREGRTYEQYF. J is TRBJ2-7 and V is TRBV29-1; 9 bases align to TRBD2. CDR3 length: 14 residues. V was pared by 4 bases and J by 2 bases, with 6 bases of the junction left unmatched. Germline CDR1 SQVTM, CDR2 ANQGSEA.

V usage is TRBV2 and J usage is TRBJ1-1; possibly TRBD1 for D (6 bases). V shed 6 bases and J shed 0 bases, with 11 bases lying between them. The CDR3 runs 14 residues. Germline V CDR1 and CDR2: SNHLY, FYNNEI. The CDR3 DNA follows: TGTGCCAGCAGGTACGAGGGGGTGAACACTGAAGCTTTCTTT. Translating it yields CASRYEGVNTEAFF. Looking up the rest from reference TRBV2 and TRBJ1-1 gives the full variable domain: EPEVTQTPSHQVTQMGQEVILRCVPISNHLYFYWYRQILGQKVEFLVSFYNNEISEKSEIFDDQFSVERPDGSNFTLKIRSTKLEDSAMYFCASRYEGVNTEAFFGQGTRLTVV.

The J gene is TRBJ2-7, the V gene TRBV7-8; D is ambiguous. Germline V gives CDR1 SGHVS, CDR2 FQNEAQ. Trimming took 5 bases from V and 2 from J, leaving 16 bases between them. The CDR3 has 15 amino acids. This CDR3 reads CASSPFQFLTYEQYF. CDR3 nucleotides: TGTGCCAGCAGCCCTTTTCAATTCCTAACCTACGAGCAGTACTTC.

This chain connects TRBV30 to TRBJ1-6; D possibly corresponds to TRBD1 (5 bases). The CDR3 runs 14 residues. V lost 3 bases, J lost 8 bases, and 14 bases lay in between. Looked up from germline, CDR1 is GTSNPN and CDR2 is SVGIG (reference sequence). In nucleotides, the CDR3 is TGTGCCTGGAGGATAACAGCCAGGGATTCACCCCTCCACTTT. Its protein is CAWRITARDSPLHF.

V is TRBV29-1 and J is TRBJ2-1; TRBD2 is a possible D gene (7 bases). The CDR3 extends over 13 amino acids. Trimming stripped 7 bases from V and 3 bases from J, with 13 bases between. Germline CDR1 is SQVTM and CDR2 is ANQGSEA. In DNA, the CDR3 is TGCAGCGCCGGCGGGGGCCACTACAATGAGCAGTTCTTC. Protein product: CSAGGGHYNEQFF.

The J gene is TRBJ1-4, the V gene TRBV19; 9 bases line up with TRBD1. With V trimmed by 4 bases and J by 0 bases, 12 bases remained unmatched. The CDR3 totals 19 residues. CDR1 is LNHDA, CDR2 SQIVND, per germline (reference sequence). This CDR3 reads CASSNPDRGQGATNEKLFF. The CDR3 region has the DNA TGTGCCAGTAGTAACCCGGACAGGGGACAAGGGGCAACTAATGAAAAACTGTTTTTT.

This chain joins TRBV7-2 and TRBJ2-1; D might be TRBD1 (5 bases). V lost 5 bases and J lost 10, with 30 bases in between. CDR3 length: 18 residues. CDR1 and CDR2 from the germline V gene are SGHTA and FQGNSA. CDR3 loop: CASSPRGRVGLSRKEQFF. The CDR3 DNA reads as TGTGCCAGCAGCCCAAGGGGCAGGGTTGGCCTCTCCCGGAAGGAGCAGTTCTTC.

This chain links TRBV5-1 with TRBJ2-1; D is undetermined. The CDR3 is 14 residues long. V lost 0 bases, J lost 3 bases, and 7 bases lay in between. Looked up from germline, CDR1 is SGHRS and CDR2 is YFSETQ. CDR3: CASSLGALYNEQFF. CDR3 DNA: TGCGCCAGCAGCTTGGGGGCCCTCTACAATGAGCAGTTCTTC.

This clone has only a few counts. The genes are TRBV25-1 and TRBJ1-1, with TRBD1 matching 7 bases. This CDR3 has 14 amino acids. Unmatched junction bases numbered 5, after V lost 4 bases and J lost 3 bases. CDR1 is MGHDK and CDR2 is SYGVNS in the germline V gene. CDR3 bases: TGTGCCAGCAGTGGATTTACAGGGGACACTGAAGCTTTCTTT. This translates into CASSGFTGDTEAFF.

Regarding this clone: In the same sample, other DNA sequences code for this CDR3. J is TRBJ2-7 and V is TRBV12-3 or TRBV12-4; D ambiguous. Trimming left V 3 bases short and J 4 bases short, with 7 bases between. CDR3 length: 12 amino acids. The CDR3 loop is CASSFGRYEQYF. The CDR3 nucleotides are TGTGCCAGCAGTTTCGGCCGGTACGAGCAGTACTTC.

The chain employs TRBV15 and TRBJ1-5; D is unresolved. This CDR3 comprises 14 residues. Trimming removed 0 bases at V and 4 bases at J, with 7 bases between. Germline loops: CDR1 LNHNV, CDR2 YYDKDF (reference sequence). The CDR3 DNA reads TGTGCCACCAGCAGAGACTATAGGAATCAGCCCCAGCATTTT. Its protein product is CATSRDYRNQPQHF.

The chain is built from TRBV7-2 and TRBJ2-7; TRBD2 matches 12 bases. Germline values: CDR1 SGHTA, CDR2 FQGNSA. V shed 3 bases, J shed 4 bases, and the junction held 10 bases outside the gene matches. The CDR3 runs to 17 residues. For the CDR3, the DNA is TGTGCCAGCAGCTTTATAAGCGCCGGGACTAGCGGGTACGAGCAGTACTTC. This sequence encodes CASSFISAGTSGYEQYF.

The chain is built from TRBV9 and TRBJ1-6; D might be TRBD1 (6 bases). Trimming took off 4 bases at V and 7 bases at J, with 15 bases between the two ends. Germline-derived CDR1 and CDR2 are SGDLS and YYNGEE. The CDR3 covers 15 residues. This CDR3 is CASSPLGGRNSPLHF. Here the CDR3 DNA reads TGTGCCAGCAGCCCTCTAGGGGGGCGAAATTCACCCCTCCACTTT.

V is TRBV5-4 and J is TRBJ2-6; the D is unclear. The germline V and J ends were trimmed by 3 bases and 0 bases, with 7 bases remaining between them. Germline values: CDR1 SGHNT, CDR2 YYREEE (reference sequence). The CDR3 runs 15 residues. The CDR3 nucleotides read TGTGCCAGCAGCTCCGACACCTCTGGGGCCAACGTCCTGACTTTC. Protein: CASSSDTSGANVLTF.

The rearrangement joins TRBV7-9 to TRBJ1-1, with 8 bases matching TRBD1. CDR3 length equals 15 residues. Germline V gene sequence: CDR1 SEHNR, CDR2 FQNEAQ (reference sequence). The V gene end was trimmed by 0 bases and the J gene end by 4 bases; junction bases not matched to a gene: 4. The chain's CDR3 is CASSLARTGITEAFF. DNA of the CDR3: TGTGCCAGCAGCTTAGCAAGGACAGGGATCACTGAAGCTTTCTTT.

The chain links TRBV13 to TRBJ2-5; D remains ambiguous. CDR1 is PRHDT, CDR2 FYEKMQ, per germline (reference sequence). V was trimmed by 5 bases and J by 8 bases, leaving 12 bases between them. The CDR3 is 12 residues long. The DNA of the CDR3 is TGTGCCAGCAGCCTGACTGGAAACACCCAGTACTTC. Protein sequence: CASSLTGNTQYF.

The chain carries TRBV2 and TRBJ1-1; 7 bases align to TRBD1. The germline V gene encodes CDR1 SNHLY and CDR2 FYNNEI. J gave up 5 bases and V 6 bases, and 6 bases lay outside the gene matches. CDR3 length equals 13 residues. The CDR3 spells CASRVQGLTEAFF. Written as DNA, the CDR3 is TGTGCCAGCAGAGTACAGGGGTTAACTGAAGCTTTCTTT.

This sequence joins TRBV5-1 and TRBJ1-2; TRBD1 matches at 9 bases. With 0 bases clipped from V and 4 bases from J, the junction kept 4 bases outside the gene matches. CDR1 SGHRS and CDR2 YFSETQ come from the germline V gene. The CDR3 runs 15 residues. CDR3 in DNA: TGCGCCAGCAGCTTGGATGTGACAGGGGGCTATGGCTACACCTTC. Translation gives CASSLDVTGGYGYTF. Using reference TRBV5-1 and TRBJ1-2 for the parts outside the CDR3, the full variable domain is KAGVTQTPRYLIKTRGQQVTLSCSPISGHRSVSWYQQTPGQGLQFLFEYFSETQRNKGNFPGRFSGRQFSNSRSEMNVSTLELGDSALYLCASSLDVTGGYGYTFGSGTRLTVV.